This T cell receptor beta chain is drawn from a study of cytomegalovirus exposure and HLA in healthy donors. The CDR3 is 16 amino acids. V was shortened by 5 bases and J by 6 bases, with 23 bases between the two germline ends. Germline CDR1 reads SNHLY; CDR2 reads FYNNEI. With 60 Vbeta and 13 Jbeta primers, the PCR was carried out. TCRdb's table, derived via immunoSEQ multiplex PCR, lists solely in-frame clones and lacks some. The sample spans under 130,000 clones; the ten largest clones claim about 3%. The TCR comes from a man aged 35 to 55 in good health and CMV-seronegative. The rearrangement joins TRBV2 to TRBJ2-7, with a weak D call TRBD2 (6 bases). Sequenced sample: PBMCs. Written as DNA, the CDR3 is TGTGCCAGCAGTCCTGGCACGGGGGTCGCGTGGGGCGAGCAGTACTTC. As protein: CASSPGTGVAWGEQYF.